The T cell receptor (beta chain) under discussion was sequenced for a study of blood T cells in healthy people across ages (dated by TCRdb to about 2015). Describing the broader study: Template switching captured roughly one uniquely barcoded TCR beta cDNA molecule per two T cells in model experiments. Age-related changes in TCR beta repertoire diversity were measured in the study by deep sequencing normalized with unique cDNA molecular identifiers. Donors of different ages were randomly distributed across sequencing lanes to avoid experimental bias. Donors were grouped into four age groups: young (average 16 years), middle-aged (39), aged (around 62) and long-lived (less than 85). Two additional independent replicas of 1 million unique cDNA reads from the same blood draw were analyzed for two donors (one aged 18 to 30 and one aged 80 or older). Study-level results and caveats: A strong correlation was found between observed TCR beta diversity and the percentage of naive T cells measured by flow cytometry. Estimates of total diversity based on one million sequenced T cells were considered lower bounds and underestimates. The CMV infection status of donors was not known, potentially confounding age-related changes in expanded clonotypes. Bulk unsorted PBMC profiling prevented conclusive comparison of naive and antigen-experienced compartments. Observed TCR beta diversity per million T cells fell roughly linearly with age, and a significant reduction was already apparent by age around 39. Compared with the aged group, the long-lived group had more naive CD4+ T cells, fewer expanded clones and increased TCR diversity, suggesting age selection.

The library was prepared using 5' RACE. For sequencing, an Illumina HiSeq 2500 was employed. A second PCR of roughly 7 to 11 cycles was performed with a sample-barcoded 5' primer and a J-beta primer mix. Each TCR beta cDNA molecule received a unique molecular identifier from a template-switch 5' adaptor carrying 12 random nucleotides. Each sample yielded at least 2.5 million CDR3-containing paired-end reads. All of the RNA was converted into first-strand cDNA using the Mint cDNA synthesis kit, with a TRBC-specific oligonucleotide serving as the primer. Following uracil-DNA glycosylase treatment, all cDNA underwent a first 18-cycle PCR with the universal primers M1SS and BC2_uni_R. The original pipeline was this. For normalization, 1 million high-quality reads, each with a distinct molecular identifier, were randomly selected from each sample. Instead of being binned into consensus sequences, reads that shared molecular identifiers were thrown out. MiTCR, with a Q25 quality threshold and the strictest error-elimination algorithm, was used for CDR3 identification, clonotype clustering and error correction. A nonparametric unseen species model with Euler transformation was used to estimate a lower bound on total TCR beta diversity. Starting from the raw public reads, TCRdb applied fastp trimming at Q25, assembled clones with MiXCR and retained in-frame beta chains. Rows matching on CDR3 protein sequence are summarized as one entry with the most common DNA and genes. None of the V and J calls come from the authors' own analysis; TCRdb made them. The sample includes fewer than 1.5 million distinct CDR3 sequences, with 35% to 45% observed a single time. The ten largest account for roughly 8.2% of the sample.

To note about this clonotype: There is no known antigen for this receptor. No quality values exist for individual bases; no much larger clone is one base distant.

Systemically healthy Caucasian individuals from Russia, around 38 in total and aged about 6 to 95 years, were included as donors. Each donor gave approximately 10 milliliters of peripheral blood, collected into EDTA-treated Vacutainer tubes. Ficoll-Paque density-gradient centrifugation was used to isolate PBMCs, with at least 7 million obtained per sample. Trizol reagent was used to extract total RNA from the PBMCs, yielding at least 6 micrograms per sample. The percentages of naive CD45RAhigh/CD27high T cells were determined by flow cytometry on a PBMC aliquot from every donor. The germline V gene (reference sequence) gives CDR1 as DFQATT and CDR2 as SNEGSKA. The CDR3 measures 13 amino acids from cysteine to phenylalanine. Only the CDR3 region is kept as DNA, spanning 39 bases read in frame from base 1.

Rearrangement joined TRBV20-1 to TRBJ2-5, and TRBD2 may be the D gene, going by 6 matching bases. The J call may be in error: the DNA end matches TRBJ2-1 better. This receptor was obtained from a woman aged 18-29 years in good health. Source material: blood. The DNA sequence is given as TGCAGTGCTCACGGTCCGACGGGAGAGACCCAGTTCTTC. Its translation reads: CSAHGPTGETQFF.